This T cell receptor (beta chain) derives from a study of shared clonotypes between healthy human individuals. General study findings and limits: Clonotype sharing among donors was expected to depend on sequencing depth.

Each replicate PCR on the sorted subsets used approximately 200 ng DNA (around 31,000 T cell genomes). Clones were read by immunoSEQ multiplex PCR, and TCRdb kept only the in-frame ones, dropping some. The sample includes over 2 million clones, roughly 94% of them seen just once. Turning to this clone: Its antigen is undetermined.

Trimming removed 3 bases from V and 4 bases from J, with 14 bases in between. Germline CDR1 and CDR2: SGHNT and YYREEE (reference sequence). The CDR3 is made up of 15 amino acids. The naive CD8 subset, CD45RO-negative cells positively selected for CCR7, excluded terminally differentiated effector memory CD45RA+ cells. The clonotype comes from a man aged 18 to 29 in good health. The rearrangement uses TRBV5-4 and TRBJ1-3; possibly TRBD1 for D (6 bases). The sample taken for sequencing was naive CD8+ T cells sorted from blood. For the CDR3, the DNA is TGTGCCAGCAGCTCCGGACAGATGCTCGGAAACACCATATATTTT. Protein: CASSSGQMLGNTIYF.